One sample yielded the 27 T cell receptor beta chains listed below, sequenced in a study of blood T cell repertoires in COVID-19. TCRdb's table, derived via immunoSEQ multiplex PCR, lists solely in-frame clones and lacks some. The sample includes roughly 200,000 clones, roughly nine tenths of them seen just once. Input material: PBMCs or T cells enriched from blood (not recorded which). Receptors originate from a woman aged 45-65 years in a cohort exposed to, infected with or recovered from COVID-19 (not recorded which).

This clone was observed a single time. The V call is TRBV4-3, the J call TRBJ2-1; TRBD2 aligns across 10 bases. From germline, CDR1 is LGHNA and CDR2 YSLEER. This CDR3 is 15 amino acids long. Trimming took 3 bases from V and 4 from J; bases not matched to a gene: 3. This CDR3 reads CASSQGLAQYNEQFF. As DNA, the CDR3 is TGCGCCAGCAGCCAGGGACTAGCGCAATACAATGAGCAGTTCTTC.

The chain links TRBV7-2 to TRBJ2-1; 7 bases agree with TRBD2. The germline gives CDR1 SGHTA, CDR2 FQGNSA. The CDR3 is made up of 14 amino acids. J was trimmed by 10 bases and V by 5 bases; bases with no gene match: 11. The CDR3 sequence: CASSPPGLVREQFF. The CDR3 DNA sequence: TGTGCCAGCAGCCCCCCCGGACTAGTCCGGGAGCAGTTCTTC.

The CDR3 loop reads CAWSWQGYGYTF. The CDR3 DNA reads as TGTGCCTGGAGTTGGCAGGGCTATGGCTACACCTTC. This chain uses TRBV30 with TRBJ1-2, with D maybe TRBD1 (5 bases). The CDR3 runs to 12 residues. Trimming shortened V by 2 bases and J by 4 bases, and 8 bases separated the two germline ends. The germline gives CDR1 GTSNPN, CDR2 SVGIG (reference sequence).

CDR3 sequence (DNA): TGTGCCAGCAGCCAAGATCGGGGTGGCTACACCTTC. Translated: CASSQDRGGYTF. The chain recombines TRBV4-2 with TRBJ1-2, with unresolved D. This CDR3 is built from 12 residues. The V gene's germline CDR1 is LGHNA and CDR2 YNFKEQ. The germline V and J ends were trimmed by 0 bases and 7 bases, with 6 bases remaining between them.

This chain joins TRBV18 and TRBJ2-5, with D uncertain. This CDR3 has 16 residues. The V gene's germline CDR1 is KGHSH and CDR2 LQKENI. V was pared by 2 bases and J by 2 bases, with 15 bases between. The CDR3 DNA sequence: TGTGCCAGCTCACCAGGGCTCACCGCCGGTCAAGAGACCCAGTACTTC. Translated, it gives CASSPGLTAGQETQYF.

The V call is TRBV30, the J call TRBJ1-4; 10 bases line up with TRBD1. CDR1 is GTSNPN, CDR2 SVGIG, per germline (reference sequence). V was pared by 5 bases and J by 8 bases, with 8 bases of the junction left unmatched. The CDR3 is made up of 14 amino acids. CDR3 nucleotides: TGTGCCTGGCAAAAGACAGGGGGCCGGGAAAAACTGTTTTTT. This encodes CAWQKTGGREKLFF.

The chain links TRBV7-2 to TRBJ2-1, with TRBD2 matching 9 bases. The V gene's germline CDR1 is SGHTA and CDR2 FQGNSA. J was trimmed by 5 bases and V by 2 bases; bases with no gene match: 16. The CDR3 contains 19 residues. The CDR3 region is CASSLSFSVGGGAHNEQFF. Here the CDR3 DNA reads TGTGCCAGCAGCTTATCCTTCTCCGTCGGCGGGGGGGCTCACAATGAGCAGTTCTTC.

The V gene is TRBV9, the J gene TRBJ1-5, with TRBD1 as a possible D gene (5 bases). CDR3 length: 14 amino acids. V lost 0 bases and J 9 bases, leaving 13 bases between the germline ends. Germline assignment: CDR1 SGDLS and CDR2 YYNGEE. The CDR3 DNA is TGTGCCAGCAGCGTAGAGAGTTGGGGGGGGCCCCAGCATTTT. Encoded protein: CASSVESWGGPQHF. The full variable domain, with the rest looked up from reference TRBV9 and TRBJ1-5, is DSGVTQTPKHLITATGQRVTLRCSPRSGDLSVYWYQQSLDQGLQFLIQYYNGEERAKGNILERFSAQQFPDLHSELNLSSLELGDSALYFCASSVESWGGPQHFGDGTRLSIL.

The DNA for the CDR3 is TGCGCCAGCAGCTTGCGACAGGGACAGGGTGAGCAGTTCTTC. Translating it yields CASSLRQGQGEQFF. The chain links TRBV5-1 to TRBJ2-1, with 9 bases lining up with TRBD1. This CDR3 contains 14 residues. Germline values: CDR1 SGHRS, CDR2 YFSETQ. V dropped 1 base and J dropped 9; count of bases not matched to a gene: 5.

This rearrangement joins TRBV27 to TRBJ1-4, with a weak D call TRBD1 (5 bases). Germline assignment: CDR1 MNHEY and CDR2 SMNVEV (reference sequence). Trimming shortened V by 6 bases and J by 6 bases, and 14 bases separated the two germline ends. The CDR3 covers 14 residues. The CDR3 loop is CASSSVGGYEKLFF. As DNA, the CDR3 is TGTGCCAGCAGCTCGGTGGGGGGTTATGAAAAACTGTTTTTT.

The chain carries TRBV7-2 and TRBJ2-1; 8 bases map to TRBD2. CDR3 size: 15 residues. V was pared by 6 bases and J by 3 bases, with 7 bases of the junction left unmatched. Germline loops: CDR1 SGHTA, CDR2 FQGNSA. The CDR3 region has the DNA TGTGCCAGCAGTCTTAGCGGGGCACACTACAATGAGCAGTTCTTC. Translated: CASSLSGAHYNEQFF.

The genes are TRBV5-6 and TRBJ2-7; the match to TRBD1 covers 8 bases. There are 13 residues in the CDR3. V shed 3 bases and J 4 bases; nucleotides not matched to a gene: 3. Germline assignment: CDR1 SGHDT and CDR2 YYEEEE. CDR3 in amino acids: CASSSTGAYEQYF. The CDR3 DNA follows: TGTGCCAGCAGCTCGACAGGGGCGTACGAGCAGTACTTC.

The rearrangement joins TRBV3-1 (or the pseudogene TRBV3-2) to TRBJ2-1, with 13 nucleotides matching TRBD2. The CDR3 contains 16 residues. The V and J ends lost 3 bases and 7 bases, in that order; junction bases with no gene match: 6. The V gene's germline CDR1 is LGHDT and CDR2 YNNKEL (reference sequence). CDR3 nucleotide sequence: TGTGCCAGCAGCCACACAACTAGCGGGGGGGCAAATGAGCAGTTCTTC. As protein: CASSHTTSGGANEQFF.

The chain combines TRBV7-6 with TRBJ1-1, with TRBD1 matching 7 bases. With V trimmed by 0 bases and J by 10 bases, 8 bases remained unmatched. Germline loops: CDR1 SGHVS, CDR2 FNYEAQ. The CDR3 spans 14 residues. The CDR3 bases are TGTGCCAGCAGCTTAGCGCAAGAGGGGGCGGCAGCTTTCTTT. Amino acid sequence: CASSLAQEGAAAFF.

J is TRBJ1-1 and V is TRBV25-1; 9 nucleotides agree with TRBD1. V dropped 6 bases and J dropped 2; count of bases not matched to a gene: 16. The germline V gene encodes CDR1 MGHDK and CDR2 SYGVNS. The CDR3 consists of 18 residues. This chain's CDR3 is CASRGMIRDRELNTEAFF. CDR3 bases: TGTGCCAGCAGGGGAATGATCCGGGACAGGGAACTCAACACTGAAGCTTTCTTT. Together with reference TRBV25-1 and TRBJ1-1, the CDR3 gives the full variable domain: EADIYQTPRYLVIGTGKKITLECSQTMGHDKMYWYQQDPGMELHLIHYSYGVNSTEKGDLSSESTVSRIRTEHFPLTLESARPSHTSQYLCASRGMIRDRELNTEAFFGQGTRLTVV.

V gene TRBV14 combines with J gene TRBJ1-3; 9 bases agree with TRBD1. CDR1 and CDR2 from the germline V gene are SGHDN and FVKESK. The CDR3 has 17 amino acids. J was trimmed by 0 bases and V by 4 bases; bases with no gene match: 7. As DNA, the CDR3 is TGTGCCAGCAGCCTAGGGACAGGGCTCTTCTCTGGAAACACCATATATTTT. Encoded protein: CASSLGTGLFSGNTIYF.

The chain is built from TRBV12-5 and TRBJ1-2, with D possibly being TRBD1 (6 bases). There are 17 residues in the CDR3. Per germline, CDR1 LGHNT and CDR2 FRNRAP. Trimming shortened V by 5 bases and J by 0 bases, and 19 bases separated the two germline ends. CDR3 loop: CASGTHKTGLANYGYTF. Here the CDR3 DNA reads TGTGCTAGTGGTACTCACAAGACAGGCCTAGCTAACTATGGCTACACCTTC.

CDR3 protein: CAITGDTENSPLHF. The CDR3 coding sequence is TGTGCCATCACGGGAGACACGGAGAATTCACCCCTCCACTTT. The chain recombines TRBV10-3 with TRBJ1-6; D is ambiguous. This CDR3 has 14 residues. Germline V gene data show CDR1 as ENHRY and CDR2 as SYGVKD. The V and J ends lost 7 bases and 7 bases respectively, with 14 bases between them.

V and J are TRBV12-3 or TRBV12-4 and TRBJ1-6; D is ambiguous. The CDR3 length is 12 residues. Trimming took 6 bases from V and 9 from J, leaving 9 bases between them. CDR3 protein: CASRRLGSPLHF. The DNA for the CDR3 is TGTGCCAGCAGGAGGCTAGGTTCACCCCTCCACTTT.

The rearrangement joins TRBV19 to TRBJ2-2; possible D gene TRBD2, 6 bases. Per the germline V gene, CDR1 is LNHDA and CDR2 is SQIVND (reference sequence). V gave up 5 bases and J gave up 0 bases, with 19 bases separating them. The CDR3 runs 18 residues. For the CDR3, the DNA is TGTGCCAGTAGTTCCCCCAATCTCGGACTAACGAACACCGGGGAGCTGTTTTTT. This translates into CASSSPNLGLTNTGELFF.

The V and J genes are TRBV7-3 and TRBJ1-1, with D uncertain. The V gene lost 3 bases and the J gene lost 6 bases, with 11 bases spanning the gap. The CDR3 sequence is 13 residues long. Germline CDR1 and CDR2: SGHTA and FQGTGA. The CDR3: CASSFLRVAEAFF. The DNA of the CDR3 is TGTGCCAGCAGCTTTTTACGCGTGGCTGAAGCTTTCTTT.

This sequence joins TRBV27 and TRBJ1-2; TRBD1 matches 7 bases. Germline loops: CDR1 MNHEY, CDR2 SMNVEV (reference sequence). V dropped 5 bases and J dropped 7; count of bases not matched to a gene: 13. The CDR3 runs to 15 residues. CDR3 sequence reads: CASSPPGQIIAGYTF. CDR3 bases: TGTGCCAGCAGTCCACCGGGACAGATAATCGCTGGCTACACCTTC.

The rearrangement uses TRBV11-1 and TRBJ1-1, with unresolved D. Per germline, CDR1 SGHAT and CDR2 FQDESV (reference sequence). The CDR3 totals 13 residues. The V end lost 6 bases, the J end lost 4 bases, and 12 bases lay between the germline ends. The CDR3 protein is CASRETGVTEAFF. CDR3 nucleotides: TGTGCCAGCAGGGAAACCGGGGTCACTGAAGCTTTCTTT.

This chain joins TRBV6-7 and TRBJ2-5; TRBD1 agrees at 7 bases. TRBV6-7 is placed among ORFs of uncertain function. The CDR3 spans 13 residues. The ends lost 10 bases at V and 2 bases at J; junction bases unmatched: 7. CDR3 nucleotides: TGTGCCATTACGACAGGGCAACAAGAGACCCAGTACTTC. It specifies CAITTGQQETQYF.

J is TRBJ1-5 and V is TRBV30, with D possibly matching TRBD1 (6 bases). CDR3 length: 13 residues. CDR1 and CDR2 from the germline V gene are GTSNPN and SVGIG (reference sequence). Trimming cost V 2 bases and J 3 bases, with 8 bases left between them. The CDR3 DNA sequence: TGTGCCTGGAGTTACAGGGACAATCAGCCCCAGCATTTT. Its translation: CAWSYRDNQPQHF.

About this clone: Germline and junction disagree at one end, which may indicate a read error. The chain recombines TRBV19 with TRBJ1-5; D possibly corresponds to TRBD1 (6 bases). CDR1 is LNHDA and CDR2 is SQIVND in the germline V gene (reference sequence). This CDR3 contains 15 residues. The CDR3 protein is CASTITATGNQPQHF. Here the CDR3 DNA reads TGTGCCAGCACCATTACCGCTACAGGGAATCAACCCCAGCATTTT.

This clone was seen just once. The rearrangement uses TRBV30 and TRBJ1-6; D remains unclear. This CDR3 has 16 amino acids. Germline loops: CDR1 GTSNPN, CDR2 SVGIG (reference sequence). Trimming stripped 4 bases from V and 0 bases from J, with 13 bases between. The CDR3 DNA sequence: TGTGCCTGGACCATCAGATTAAGCTCCTATAATTCACCCCTCCACTTT. It yields the protein CAWTIRLSSYNSPLHF.